Reported below is one T cell receptor beta chain. This clone's antigen is unknown. No clone much larger than this one lies a single base away; base qualities are absent. These data originate in a study of cytomegalovirus exposure and HLA in healthy donors (dated by TCRdb to 2016 to 2017). Study-level background: The 500 to 800 repertoires of the first cohort and the 95 to 150 validation repertoires were produced on the same platform, according to a later analysis. The aim of the study was to test whether cataloging public T cell receptors could identify signatures of past pathogen exposure. The study combined high-throughput TCR immunosequencing, statistical association of individual TCRs with disease status, and machine learning to predict cytomegalovirus infection status. A separate validation cohort of approximately 120 different subjects was used in addition to the approximately 610-subject first cohort. Overall study outcomes, separate from this receptor: The validation cohort had no HLA typing available for a later analysis, so co-occurrence within that cohort was assessed over all 120 or so repertoires. While some public TCRs were present in many individuals, most TCR sequences turned up only very rarely across donors. It was suggested by the authors that the approach could potentially be generalized to other disease states and immunological phenotypes. In a later analysis, TCRs clustered in the first cohort were found to also tend to co-occur in the roughly 130 validation repertoires, with about 93% of cluster scores above 0. The study gave a list of 150 to 200 TCR beta chains associated with cytomegalovirus. The classifier was reported to diagnose cytomegalovirus status with high specificity and sensitivity in both the original and validation cohorts. Three of the identified cytomegalovirus-associated TCR beta chains were confirmed in vitro to be specific for cytomegalovirus antigens.

The germline V gene (reference sequence) provides CDR1 SGHNT and CDR2 YYREEE. V lost 3 bases and J lost 6 bases; the stretch between them is 12 bases long. The CDR3 numbers 13 residues from cysteine through phenylalanine. Solely the CDR3 DNA is kept, with 39 bases framed from the first base. Library generation was performed with the immunoSEQ multiplex PCR assay. Turning to the authors' computational methods: A statistical classification framework was built for diagnosing cytomegalovirus status from the catalog of TCR beta chain sequences. Here the immuneACCESS table is served through TCRdb, limited to in-frame sequences with V and J called. Missing clones are a known gap in these copies; in checked studies unresolved V genes cover under half, and the rest lacks a known reason. That table supplies the V and J calls and clone size; D and trimming were determined from the DNA. Here the sample has under 150,000 clones; about 86% occur a single time. The ten largest clones take up 7.9% of the sample.

The donors belonged to the validation cohort of around 110 subjects, which was separate from the approximately 680-subject first cohort. What was sequenced was PBMCs. The source is a young woman in good health and CMV-seropositive. The sequence is built from TRBV5-4 and TRBJ1-1; a tentative D match to TRBD1 spans 5 bases. The CDR3 corresponds to CASSSEWGSEAFF. The nucleotide sequence is TGTGCCAGCAGCTCGGAGTGGGGCTCTGAAGCTTTCTTT.